This T cell receptor (beta chain) stems from a study of T cells in localized non-small cell lung cancer. Germline V gene sequence: CDR1 LGHNA, CDR2 YSLEER. V shed 1 base and J shed 0 bases, with 13 bases lying between them. The CDR3 sequence is 18 residues long. Study results and limitations: Peak T cell clonality was found in uninvolved adjacent lung, exceeding tumor. Sequence data derive from only one tumor region, so heterogeneity remains possible. Appearance in adjacent lung was seen for a median roughly 50 of the top 100 tumor clones.

About this clone: The antigen is unknown.

The method was immunoSEQ multiplex PCR; TCRdb's version includes in-frame clones alone and lacks a portion of them. The data show fewer than 100,000 clones, over 75% seen once. The V and J genes are TRBV4-3 and TRBJ2-6; possible D gene TRBD2, 6 bases. The sample here was peripheral blood, taken before any cancer treatment. This sequence was found in a female donor over 55 with stage I lung adenocarcinoma. The CDR3 is CASSQVVGGVSGANVLTF. The CDR3 coding sequence is TGCGCCAGCAGCCAAGTAGTGGGAGGCGTCTCTGGGGCCAACGTCCTGACTTTC.